The 32 T cell receptor beta chains given below trace back to one sample, sequenced in a study of regulatory and conventional T cells in RAG deficiency. Conventional CD4+ T cells were sorted from blood as CD25-low CD127-high cells. Profiling relied on immunoSEQ multiplex PCR, and the TCRdb table lists in-frame clones only, not all of them. The sample includes tens of thousands of clones, approximately 96% seen only once; the top ten take 0.35% to 0.4%. This sample was shared with a second study, whose subject was regulatory T cells. According to that study: Amplification used 52 TRBV primers and 13 TRBJ primers.

The sequenced sample consisted of CD25- CD4+ T cells sorted from blood. These receptors were taken from a human donor in good health.

The chain recombines TRBV2 with TRBJ1-5; the D is unclear. In germline, CDR1 is SNHLY, CDR2 FYNNEI. CDR3 size: 14 residues. Trimming stripped 1 base from V and 4 bases from J, with 8 bases between. The CDR3 coding sequence is TGTGCCAGCAGTGAAGTGTACGAGAATCAGCCCCAGCATTTT. Its translation is CASSEVYENQPQHF.

This sequence joins TRBV7-2 and TRBJ2-1; possibly TRBD2 for D (5 bases). From germline, CDR1 is SGHTA and CDR2 FQGNSA. This CDR3 is built from 15 residues. The V end lost 1 base, the J end lost 2 bases, and 9 bases lay between the germline ends. CDR3 in DNA: TGTGCCAGCAGCTTAGAAGCGGAGGCCTACAATGAGCAGTTCTTC. Protein product: CASSLEAEAYNEQFF.

The chain uses TRBV29-1 and TRBJ2-5, with TRBD1 matching over 7 bases. The CDR3 is 12 amino acids. V trimming: 7 bases; J trimming: 1 base; junction bases outside the gene matches: 3. The germline CDR1 and CDR2 sequences are SQVTM and ANQGSEA. In nucleotides, the CDR3 is TGCAGCGCAAGGACAGGCCAAGAGACCCAGTACTTC. Amino acid sequence: CSARTGQETQYF.

The chain carries TRBV7-2 and TRBJ1-1; 10 nucleotides match TRBD1. The V and J ends lost 5 bases and 6 bases, in that order; junction bases with no gene match: 9. CDR1 is SGHTA, CDR2 FQGNSA, per germline. The CDR3 covers 15 residues. CDR3 protein: CASSPGTGERSEAFF. In DNA form, the CDR3 reads TGTGCCAGCAGCCCAGGGACAGGGGAACGCTCTGAAGCTTTCTTT.

For the CDR3, the DNA is TGTGCCAGCAGTTTATTCAGGAACACTGAAGCTTTCTTT. Encoded protein: CASSLFRNTEAFF. The chain combines TRBV27 with TRBJ1-1, with unresolved D. V lost 1 base, J lost 1 base, and 4 bases lay in between. This CDR3 has 13 residues. Looked up from germline, CDR1 is MNHEY and CDR2 is SMNVEV (reference sequence).

The chain combines TRBV30 with TRBJ1-5, with no clear D. CDR3 length equals 14 residues. Germline V lookup: CDR1 GTSNPN, CDR2 SVGIG (reference sequence). V lost 1 base and J 6 bases, leaving 13 bases between the germline ends. CDR3 in DNA: TGTGCCTGGAGTGCTCGACATGGTGGTCAGCCCCAGCATTTT. Protein: CAWSARHGGQPQHF.

V and J are TRBV5-1 and TRBJ2-6, with D uncertain. The CDR3 contains 14 residues. Trimming removed 5 bases at V and 0 bases at J, with 6 bases between. Germline-derived CDR1 and CDR2 are SGHRS and YFSETQ. CDR3 sequence reads: CASSYSSGANVLTF. CDR3 coding DNA: TGCGCCAGCAGTTATAGCTCTGGGGCCAACGTCCTGACTTTC.

The chain links TRBV7-6 to TRBJ2-3, with TRBD1 matching 8 bases. With V trimmed by 8 bases and J by 2 bases, 6 bases remained unmatched. The CDR3 has 14 amino acids. Per germline, CDR1 SGHVS and CDR2 FNYEAQ. In DNA, the CDR3 is TGTGCCAGCTGCCGGGACAGGCACACAGATACGCAGTATTTT. Encoded protein: CASCRDRHTDTQYF.

CDR3 loop: CASSLATAGAQETQYF. The CDR3 region has the DNA TGCGCCAGCAGCTTGGCCACAGCGGGGGCCCAAGAGACCCAGTACTTC. The rearrangement links TRBV5-1 to TRBJ2-5; TRBD2 aligns across 8 bases. This CDR3 is built from 16 residues. The V gene's germline CDR1 is SGHRS and CDR2 YFSETQ. With V trimmed by 0 bases and J by 1 base, 5 bases remained unmatched.

This clone was observed once. Sequence at one end of the junction differs from germline and may be a read error. This chain joins TRBV7-7 and TRBJ2-5; 9 bases agree with TRBD2. Looked up from germline, CDR1 is SSHAT and CDR2 is FNYEAQ (reference sequence). This CDR3 has 14 residues. The CDR3 sequence: CASSLTAGGETQYF. DNA for the CDR3: TGTGCTAGCAGCTTAACAGCGGGGGGAGAGACCCAGTACTTC.

The CDR3 sequence: CSGRDRGYQETQYF. The CDR3 DNA sequence: TGCAGCGGTCGGGACAGGGGGTACCAAGAGACCCAGTACTTC. The J gene is TRBJ2-5, the V gene TRBV29-1; 11 bases match TRBD1. J was trimmed by 0 bases and V by 7 bases; bases with no gene match: 4. This CDR3 is built from 14 residues. The germline gives CDR1 SQVTM, CDR2 ANQGSEA.

This chain connects TRBV30 to TRBJ2-7; perhaps TRBD2 as D (6 bases). Germline CDR1 and CDR2: GTSNPN and SVGIG (reference sequence). Trimming left V 3 bases short and J 2 bases short, with 14 bases between. This CDR3 region has 14 residues. CDR3 loop: CAWREGMGAYEQYF. CDR3 in DNA: TGTGCCTGGAGGGAGGGGATGGGGGCCTACGAGCAGTACTTC.

The chain joins TRBV11-2 to TRBJ2-3, with D perhaps TRBD1 (5 bases). With 1 base removed from V and 3 bases from J, the gap between germline ends came to 14 bases. Germline CDR1 reads SGHAT; CDR2 reads FQNNGV. This CDR3 comprises 16 residues. The CDR3 sequence: CASSLAIWGSTDTQYF. DNA of the CDR3: TGTGCCAGCAGCTTAGCTATCTGGGGCAGTACAGATACGCAGTATTTT.

V and J are TRBV7-9 and TRBJ2-1, with D possibly TRBD2 on 6 matching bases. Germline CDR1 is SEHNR and CDR2 is FQNEAQ (reference sequence). V was shortened by 5 bases and J by 8 bases, with 19 bases between the two germline ends. The CDR3 covers 15 residues. The CDR3 reads CASSLLQTSFHEQFF. CDR3 coding DNA: TGTGCCAGCAGCCTCCTCCAGACTAGTTTCCATGAGCAGTTCTTC. Combining the CDR3 with reference TRBV7-9 and TRBJ2-1 gives the whole variable domain DTGVSQNPRHKITKRGQNVTFRCDPISEHNRLYWYRQTLGQGPEFLTYFQNEAQLEKSRLLSDRFSAERPKGSFSTLEIQRTEQGDSAMYLCASSLLQTSFHEQFFGPGTRLTVL.

This clone turned up a few times. V gene TRBV5-5 combines with J gene TRBJ2-2, with 8 bases lining up with TRBD1. The CDR3 length is 16 residues. Germline CDR1 SGHKS, CDR2 YYEKEE (reference sequence). J lost 4 bases, V lost 5 bases, and 10 bases had no gene match. The CDR3 region has the DNA TGTGCCAGCAGACCAGGACAGGGAACTATCACCGGGGAGCTGTTTTTT. Amino acids: CASRPGQGTITGELFF.

The chain employs TRBV4-1 and TRBJ2-1; D is unclear. The CDR3 has 15 residues. V was trimmed by 5 bases and J by 6 bases, leaving 17 bases between them. Germline V lookup: CDR1 MGHRA, CDR2 YSYEKL. The CDR3 is CASSDSGSLLNEQFF. In DNA form, the CDR3 reads TGCGCCAGCAGCGACTCCGGGTCCCTCCTCAATGAGCAGTTCTTC.

The V and J genes are TRBV7-2 and TRBJ2-4; D is uncertain. With 2 bases removed from V and 7 bases from J, the gap between germline ends came to 15 bases. CDR3 length: 15 amino acids. Germline V gene sequence: CDR1 SGHTA, CDR2 FQGNSA. CDR3 sequence reads: CASSLSRPPDNIQYF. The CDR3 coding sequence is TGTGCCAGCAGCTTATCTAGACCGCCGGATAACATTCAGTACTTC.

Of note for this clone: A read error may account for a junction end that differs from germline. This chain links TRBV19 with TRBJ1-5; D remains ambiguous. The CDR3 sequence is 15 residues long. CDR1 and CDR2 (germline): LNHDA, SQIVND (reference sequence). The CDR3 bases are TGTGCCAGTAGTATAGATCGGAGGGTGACTATCCCCCCGCATTTT. Its translation is CASSIDRRVTIPPHF. The full variable domain, its missing parts supplied by reference TRBV19 and TRBJ1-5, is DGGITQSPKYLFRKEGQNVTLSCEQNLNHDAMYWYRQDPGQGLRLIYYSQIVNDFQKGDIAEGYSVSREKKESFPLTVTSAQKNPTAFYLCASSIDRRVTIPPHFGDGTRLSIL.

The J gene is TRBJ2-2, the V gene TRBV6-6; tentative D call: TRBD1 (6 bases). This CDR3 is built from 14 residues. Deletions cut 6 bases from V and 7 bases from J, with 15 bases between. Germline CDR1 is MNHNY and CDR2 is SVGAGI (reference sequence). CDR3 sequence: CASSPNRDSGELFF. The CDR3 DNA sequence: TGTGCCAGCAGCCCAAACAGGGATAGCGGGGAGCTGTTTTTT.

This clone showed up just once. The gene calls are TRBV9 and TRBJ2-5; D perhaps matches TRBD1 (5 bases). Germline V gene data show CDR1 as SGDLS and CDR2 as YYNGEE. The CDR3 extends over 16 amino acids. V lost 0 bases and J 4 bases, leaving 16 bases between the germline ends. As DNA, the CDR3 is TGTGCCAGCAGCGTAGTATCATCGGCAGGGCGAGAGACCCAGTACTTC. Translating it yields CASSVVSSAGRETQYF.

This clone was observed once. V gene TRBV18 combines with J gene TRBJ1-2, with TRBD1 as a possible D gene (5 bases). CDR3 size: 14 residues. V was clipped by 6 bases and J by 3 bases, with 14 bases between them. Per germline, CDR1 KGHSH and CDR2 LQKENI. CDR3 loop: CASSPRGGDYGYTF. The CDR3 region has the DNA TGTGCCAGCTCCCCCCGGGGGGGGGACTATGGCTACACCTTC.

The chain is built from TRBV5-5 and TRBJ1-1; TRBD1 matches at 9 bases. CDR1 is SGHKS, CDR2 YYEKEE, per germline (reference sequence). V shed 2 bases, J shed 5 bases, and the junction held 16 bases outside the gene matches. CDR3 length equals 18 residues. The CDR3 sequence: CASSFSIVRSQGATEAFF. The CDR3 bases are TGTGCCAGCAGCTTTTCGATTGTGCGCTCACAGGGGGCGACTGAAGCTTTCTTT.

The DNA of the CDR3 is TGTGCCATCAGTGACCCAGGGGGGCGGAGCACAGATACGCAGTATTTT. Translation: CAISDPGGRSTDTQYF. The V gene is TRBV10-3, the J gene TRBJ2-3; TRBD1 might be the D (7 bases). CDR3 size: 16 residues. CDR1 and CDR2 (germline): ENHRY, SYGVKD. V was clipped by 3 bases and J by 0 bases, with 13 bases between them.

CDR3 region: CASSSLTSGNYEQYF. The CDR3 coding sequence is TGCGCCAGCAGTTCCCTGACTAGCGGGAACTACGAGCAGTACTTC. V usage is TRBV5-1 and J usage is TRBJ2-7; 11 nucleotides line up with TRBD2. Unmatched junction bases numbered 7, after V lost 5 bases and J lost 3 bases. The CDR3 is 15 amino acids. From germline, CDR1 is SGHRS and CDR2 YFSETQ.

This chain links TRBV9 with TRBJ1-1, with 7 bases fitting TRBD1. The CDR3 sequence is 14 residues long. With 6 bases clipped from V and 2 bases from J, the junction kept 7 bases outside the gene matches. The germline CDR1 and CDR2 sequences are SGDLS and YYNGEE. Written as DNA, the CDR3 is TGTGCCAGCACAAGACAGGGTTTTAACACTGAAGCTTTCTTT. It specifies CASTRQGFNTEAFF.

The CDR3 is CATRDKTGNQPQHF. The DNA of the CDR3 is TGTGCCACCAGGGACAAGACAGGCAATCAGCCCCAGCATTTT. This sequence joins TRBV15 and TRBJ1-5, with a weak D call TRBD1 (5 bases). The germline V and J ends were trimmed by 6 bases and 2 bases, with 11 bases remaining between them. CDR3 size: 14 residues. Germline V gives CDR1 LNHNV, CDR2 YYDKDF (reference sequence).

The genes are TRBV29-1 and TRBJ2-2, with 10 positions matching TRBD2. The CDR3 runs to 15 residues. Trimming took 4 bases from V and 7 from J; bases not matched to a gene: 9. Germline CDR1 reads SQVTM; CDR2 reads ANQGSEA. The CDR3, as DNA: TGCAGCGTTGGCAGTAGCGGGGGGAATATCGGGGAGCTGTTTTTT. Protein sequence: CSVGSSGGNIGELFF.

The chain uses TRBV9 and TRBJ1-1, with D perhaps TRBD1 (5 bases). The V gene's germline CDR1 is SGDLS and CDR2 YYNGEE. The CDR3 sequence is 14 residues long. Between the trimmed V and J ends, which lost 0 bases and 1 base, there was a span of 7 bases. In nucleotides, the CDR3 is TGTGCCAGCAGCGTAGACAGGCAGAACACTGAAGCTTTCTTT. It yields the protein CASSVDRQNTEAFF. Variable domain in full (rest from reference TRBV9 and TRBJ1-1): DSGVTQTPKHLITATGQRVTLRCSPRSGDLSVYWYQQSLDQGLQFLIQYYNGEERAKGNILERFSAQQFPDLHSELNLSSLELGDSALYFCASSVDRQNTEAFFGQGTRLTVV.

The chain employs TRBV7-8 and TRBJ2-3, with TRBD1 as a possible D gene (5 bases). CDR3 length: 14 residues. Trimming removed 5 bases from V and 1 base from J, with 10 bases in between. The germline CDR1 and CDR2 sequences are SGHVS and FQNEAQ. The CDR3 is CASSRQIRTDTQYF. CDR3 nucleotide sequence: TGTGCCAGCAGCCGACAGATCCGCACAGATACGCAGTATTTT. Filled out from reference TRBV7-8 and TRBJ2-3, the complete variable domain reads GAGVSQSPRYKVAKRGQDVALRCDPISGHVSLFWYQQALGQGPEFLTYFQNEAQLDKSGLPSDRFFAERPEGSVSTLKIQRTQQEDSAVYLCASSRQIRTDTQYFGPGTRLTVL.

This sequence joins TRBV29-1 and TRBJ2-7; D gene ambiguous. The CDR3 extends over 13 amino acids. Trimming took 3 bases from V and 1 from J, leaving 10 bases between them. Germline-derived CDR1 and CDR2 are SQVTM and ANQGSEA. The CDR3 bases are TGCAGCGTTGATAGGTCCGGGTCCTACGAGCAGTACTTC. This translates into CSVDRSGSYEQYF.

J is TRBJ1-2 and V is TRBV29-1; weak D call: TRBD1 (6 bases). From germline, CDR1 is SQVTM and CDR2 ANQGSEA. V lost 7 bases to trimming and J lost 5 bases, with 14 bases between them. This CDR3 has 12 amino acids. The CDR3 is CSGTVRGYGYTF. DNA for the CDR3: TGCAGCGGGACGGTCAGGGGTTATGGCTACACCTTC.

This clone was recorded a few times. V gene TRBV5-6 combines with J gene TRBJ1-4, with 7 bases fitting TRBD1. Germline V gene sequence: CDR1 SGHDT, CDR2 YYEEEE. The length of the CDR3 is 16 residues. The V gene end was trimmed by 4 bases and the J gene end by 6 bases; junction bases not matched to a gene: 12. The CDR3 DNA follows: TGTGCCAGCAGCCCAGGGGCAGGGGGTTTGGATGAAAAACTGTTTTTT. It specifies CASSPGAGGLDEKLFF.